The 12 T cell receptor beta chains below all came from one sample that was sequenced in a study of T-cell memory formation after mild COVID-19. TCRdb passed the 5' RACE reads through MiXCR, listing each CDR3 protein once. The sample yields 60,000 to 65,000 distinct CDR3 sequences, over 8.5% seen once. What was sequenced was PBMCs or a T cell subset sorted from them (not recorded which). The receptors were sampled from a man aged 18 to 30 who had mild COVID-19 (a few samples of this study predate the infection). Cell type and time point are not known.

This clonotype was seen more than once but under ten times. V gene TRBV7-2 combines with J gene TRBJ1-1; 9 bases match TRBD1. Germline V gene data show CDR1 as SGHTA and CDR2 as FQGNSA. The CDR3 runs 13 residues. V was pared by 5 bases and J by 4 bases, with 2 bases of the junction left unmatched. CDR3 bases: TGTGCCAGCAGCCTGACAGGGGGCACTGAAGCTTTCTTT. This translates into CASSLTGGTEAFF.

The chain joins TRBV20-1 to TRBJ1-4; no clear D gene. V shed 3 bases and J shed 0 bases, with 11 bases lying between them. Germline values: CDR1 DFQATT, CDR2 SNEGSKA (reference sequence). The CDR3 covers 15 residues. Written as DNA, the CDR3 is TGCAGTGCTAGCGAGACACTCGCAACTAATGAAAAACTGTTTTTT. As protein: CSASETLATNEKLFF.

This clonotype was counted many times. This chain connects TRBV14 to TRBJ2-5, with D perhaps being TRBD1 or TRBD2 (5 bases each). The CDR3 runs 14 residues. The germline V gene encodes CDR1 SGHDN and CDR2 FVKESK. The V and J ends lost 5 bases and 1 base respectively, with 11 bases between them. CDR3 DNA sequence: TGTGCCAGCAGCTCAACGGGGCTCCAAGAGACCCAGTACTTC. Residues: CASSSTGLQETQYF.

By share, this clonotype ranks as medium-sized. V and J are TRBV5-5 and TRBJ2-5, with 11 bases fitting TRBD2. This CDR3 is built from 15 residues. The germline CDR1 and CDR2 sequences are SGHKS and YYEKEE (reference sequence). With V trimmed by 1 base and J by 5 bases, 4 bases remained unmatched. DNA of the CDR3: TGTGCCAGCAGCTTGAATAGCGGGGGGGCCGAGACCCAGTACTTC. It codes for CASSLNSGGAETQYF.

In this sample, this clonotype turned up many times. The chain couples TRBV6-1 to TRBJ2-3; no firm D call. Germline CDR1 MNHNS, CDR2 SASEGT. Trimming took off 2 bases at V and 5 bases at J, with 5 bases between the two ends. The CDR3 runs to 12 residues. Here the CDR3 reads CASSEWEDTQYF. The CDR3 DNA reads TGTGCCAGCAGTGAATGGGAAGATACGCAGTATTTT.

This clonotype was seen a few times. The chain couples TRBV10-3 to TRBJ2-7; 9 positions agree with TRBD1. The germline V gene has CDR1 ENHRY and CDR2 SYGVKD. The CDR3 has 13 amino acids. This CDR3 reads CAGRGQGSFEQYF. The CDR3, as DNA: TGTGCGGGCCGGGGACAGGGTTCGTTTGAGCAGTACTTC.

This clonotype was counted between two and nine times. The J gene is TRBJ1-3, the V gene TRBV19, with a tentative D call TRBD1 (5 bases). CDR1 is LNHDA, CDR2 SQIVND, per germline (reference sequence). This CDR3 has 15 residues. Trimming pared 7 bases from V and 0 bases from J, leaving 13 bases between. CDR3 region: CASIPGRSSGNTIYF. The DNA of the CDR3 is TGTGCCAGTATCCCGGGACGGAGCTCTGGAAACACCATATATTTT.

In its sample, this clonotype was seen a few times. The rearrangement uses TRBV6-2 or TRBV6-3 and TRBJ2-7; the match to TRBD1 covers 9 bases. The germline V gene has CDR1 MNHEY and CDR2 SVGEGT. This CDR3 comprises 14 residues. V lost 2 bases, J lost 3 bases, and 2 bases stayed unmatched. The chain's CDR3 is CASSYKDRGYEQYV. CDR3 DNA sequence: TGTGCCAGCAGTTACAAGGACAGGGGCTACGAGCAGTACGTC.

The rearrangement links TRBV20-1 to TRBJ1-1; D is unclear. CDR1 and CDR2 from the germline V gene are DFQATT and SNEGSKA (reference sequence). Trimming removed 0 bases at V and 1 base at J, with 9 bases between. This CDR3 comprises 14 residues. The chain's CDR3 is CSARDPLRNTEAFF. The CDR3 bases are TGCAGTGCTAGAGATCCGTTGAGGAACACTGAAGCTTTCTTT.

This chain uses TRBV3-1 with TRBJ2-2; 7 bases line up with TRBD1. Trimming cost V 3 bases and J 2 bases; bases outside gene matches: 3. Looked up from germline, CDR1 is LGHDT and CDR2 is YNNKEL (reference sequence). This CDR3 has 15 amino acids. The CDR3 is CASSHRQGNTGELFF. The CDR3 bases are TGTGCCAGCAGCCACAGACAGGGTAACACCGGGGAGCTGTTTTTT. The complete variable domain, with remaining parts taken from reference TRBV3-1 and TRBJ2-2, reads DTAVSQTPKYLVTQMGNDKSIKCEQNLGHDTMYWYKQDSKKFLKIMFSYNNKELIINETVPNRFSPKSPDKAHLNLHINSLELGDSAVYFCASSHRQGNTGELFFGEGSRLTVL.

This clonotype was observed a handful of times. The J gene is TRBJ2-5, the V gene TRBV6-5; D is unclear. Trimming took 2 bases from V and 5 from J, leaving 6 bases between them. The germline CDR1 and CDR2 sequences are MNHEY and SVGAGI. The CDR3 has 12 residues. The CDR3 loop reads CASSYDGETQYF. The CDR3 DNA reads as TGTGCCAGCAGTTACGATGGGGAGACCCAGTACTTC.

The rearrangement uses TRBV7-3 and TRBJ2-1; D gene ambiguous. The V and J ends lost 0 bases and 8 bases respectively, with 11 bases between them. The V gene's germline CDR1 is SGHTA and CDR2 FQGTGA. The CDR3 has 14 residues. This chain's CDR3 is CASSLTGYWDEQFF. CDR3 sequence (DNA): TGTGCCAGCAGCTTAACAGGGTATTGGGATGAGCAGTTCTTC.